Following are 24 T cell receptor beta chains from one sample sequenced in a study of cytomegalovirus exposure and HLA in healthy donors. The table came from immunoSEQ multiplex PCR; TCRdb's copy has only in-frame clones and leaves some out. The data show over 250,000 clones, around 86% seen once. The sample was PBMCs. These TCRs come from a woman under 30 in good health and CMV-seronegative.

The table lists this clone with a count of one. The J gene is TRBJ2-5, the V gene TRBV11-2, with 8 positions matching TRBD2. This CDR3 has 16 amino acids. Germline V gene sequence: CDR1 SGHAT, CDR2 FQNNGV. V gave up 0 bases and J gave up 5 bases; unmatched junction bases: 8. The CDR3 region has the DNA TGTGCCAGCAGCTTAGATCCAGCGGGAGTGTTGGAGACCCAGTACTTC. Translating gives CASSLDPAGVLETQYF.

A note on this clone: This same CDR3 is encoded by further DNA sequences in the sample. This sequence joins TRBV2 and TRBJ2-1, with 13 positions matching TRBD2. The CDR3 has 15 residues. Germline V gives CDR1 SNHLY, CDR2 FYNNEI. V shed 6 bases and J 6 bases; nucleotides not matched to a gene: 5. CDR3 DNA sequence: TGTGCCAGCAGCTTCGGACTAGCGGGAGTCAATGAGCAGTTCTTC. It encodes CASSFGLAGVNEQFF.

CDR3 bases: TGCGCCAGCAGTGAGTCTCCGGGGGGGTTCTCCGAGCAGTACTTC. It translates to CASSESPGGFSEQYF. The chain uses TRBV10-1 and TRBJ2-7; 8 positions agree with TRBD2. Germline CDR1 is WNHNN and CDR2 is SYGVQD (reference sequence). The CDR3 runs 15 residues. Unmatched junction bases numbered 7, after V lost 0 bases and J lost 6 bases.

CDR3 sequence: CASSPRNSEANYGYTF. The CDR3 DNA reads TGTGCCAGCTCACCACGAAACAGTGAAGCTAACTATGGCTACACCTTC. The gene calls are TRBV18 and TRBJ1-2, with D uncertain. Germline V gene data show CDR1 as KGHSH and CDR2 as LQKENI. The CDR3 has 16 amino acids. Trimming removed 1 base at V and 0 bases at J, with 12 bases between.

This chain uses TRBV28 with TRBJ2-2; D is perhaps TRBD2 (5 bases). CDR1 and CDR2 (germline): MDHEN, SYDVKM. Trimming left V 6 bases short and J 0 bases short, with 14 bases between. The CDR3 covers 16 residues. In nucleotides, the CDR3 is TGTGCCAGCAGACAAAGGACTCTCGCGAACACCGGGGAGCTGTTTTTT. Translating gives CASRQRTLANTGELFF.

The rearrangement links TRBV6-5 to TRBJ2-7, with a tentative D call TRBD2 (5 bases). Germline V gene lookup returns CDR1 MNHEY and CDR2 SVGAGI. V lost 0 bases, J lost 7 bases, and 16 bases lay in between. CDR3 length equals 15 residues. Written as DNA, the CDR3 is TGTGCCAGCAGTTACTCGACGCTAGAGGGTTATGAGCAGTACTTC. It encodes CASSYSTLEGYEQYF.

There are a few counts of this clone. The rearrangement links TRBV6-4 to TRBJ1-1, with 7 bases matching TRBD1. The V segment lost 2 bases and the J segment 11 bases; nucleotides outside the gene matches: 2. Germline V gene data show CDR1 as MRHNA and CDR2 as SNTAGT. The CDR3 runs 11 residues. CDR3 sequence: CASSDRGHAFF. The CDR3, as DNA: TGTGCCAGCAGTGACAGGGGGCATGCTTTCTTT.

The chain combines TRBV6-4 with TRBJ1-5; D is possibly TRBD1 (5 bases). The V end lost 4 bases, the J end lost 7 bases, and 11 bases lay between the germline ends. Germline V gives CDR1 MRHNA, CDR2 SNTAGT. CDR3 length: 13 residues. The DNA for the CDR3 is TGTGCCAGCAGTGTCGAGGAGGGGCAGCCCCAGCATTTT. Protein: CASSVEEGQPQHF.

The V and J genes are TRBV19 and TRBJ1-1; tentative D call: TRBD1 (6 bases). Germline assignment: CDR1 LNHDA and CDR2 SQIVND (reference sequence). The V end lost 10 bases, the J end lost 0 bases, and 15 bases lay between the germline ends. This CDR3 is 14 amino acids long. In DNA form, the CDR3 reads TGTGCCACCACACGGGGACAATTGAACACTGAAGCTTTCTTT. Translated, it gives CATTRGQLNTEAFF.

The chain has TRBV6-1 and TRBJ2-3, with D maybe TRBD2 (6 bases). Trimming took 4 bases from V and 6 from J, leaving 14 bases between them. The length of the CDR3 is 14 residues. Germline lookup yields CDR1 MNHNS and CDR2 SASEGT. The CDR3 reads CASSGAGTRDTQYF. As DNA, the CDR3 is TGTGCCAGCAGTGGGGCGGGAACGCGGGATACGCAGTATTTT.

The V gene is TRBV27, the J gene TRBJ2-7; 8 positions agree with TRBD2. J lost 2 bases, V lost 0 bases, and 6 bases had no gene match. This CDR3 is built from 16 residues. The germline V gene has CDR1 MNHEY and CDR2 SMNVEV (reference sequence). CDR3 region: CASSLSGGSGAYEQYF. Written as DNA, the CDR3 is TGTGCCAGCAGTTTATCGGGCGGTAGCGGGGCCTACGAGCAGTACTTC.

The V and J genes are TRBV11-3 and TRBJ1-1; 9 nucleotides match TRBD1. CDR3 size: 13 residues. V was clipped by 5 bases and J by 4 bases; unmatched bases: 2. CDR1 and CDR2 from the germline V gene are SGHNT and YENEEA. CDR3 coding DNA: TGTGCCAGCAGCCAGGACAGGGGCACTGAAGCTTTCTTT. Translating it yields CASSQDRGTEAFF.

V gene TRBV9 combines with J gene TRBJ1-1; 8 positions match TRBD1. CDR1 is SGDLS and CDR2 is YYNGEE in the germline V gene. After removal of 3 bases from V and 0 bases from J, the junction contained 1 base not matched to a gene. The CDR3 spans 14 residues. The DNA of the CDR3 is TGTGCCAGCAGCGGCAGGGGGCTGAACACTGAAGCTTTCTTT. This gives the protein CASSGRGLNTEAFF.

The chain combines TRBV11-3 with TRBJ2-3; 14 nucleotides line up with TRBD2. The germline CDR1 and CDR2 sequences are SGHNT and YENEEA. CDR3 length: 18 residues. After removal of 1 base from V and 3 bases from J, the junction contained 6 bases not matched to a gene. Here the CDR3 reads CASSLAMGLAGVTDTQYF. Written as DNA, the CDR3 is TGTGCCAGCAGCTTAGCAATGGGACTAGCGGGAGTAACAGATACGCAGTATTTT. The whole variable domain, remainder taken from reference TRBV11-3 and TRBJ2-3, is EAGVVQSPRYKIIEKKQPVAFWCNPISGHNTLYWYLQNLGQGPELLIRYENEEAVDDSQLPKDRFSAERLKGVDSTLKIQPAELGDSAVYLCASSLAMGLAGVTDTQYFGPGTRLTVL.

The chain links TRBV4-3 to TRBJ2-1, with D possibly being TRBD2 (6 bases). Trimming shortened V by 0 bases and J by 10 bases, and 16 bases separated the two germline ends. This CDR3 has 15 amino acids. Germline values: CDR1 LGHNA, CDR2 YSLEER. The CDR3 DNA reads TGCGCCAGCAGCCAAGATCTTCGGGGAGGACAAGAGCAGTTCTTC. As protein: CASSQDLRGGQEQFF.

The rearrangement uses TRBV5-1 and TRBJ1-1, with TRBD1 matching 8 bases. Germline V gene sequence: CDR1 SGHRS, CDR2 YFSETQ. After removal of 0 bases from V and 0 bases from J, the junction contained 1 base not matched to a gene. The CDR3 has 15 residues. The CDR3 DNA sequence: TGCGCCAGCAGCTTGGGGGACAGGCTGAACACTGAAGCTTTCTTT. Its translation: CASSLGDRLNTEAFF.

This clone has just one count. The chain recombines TRBV6-5 with TRBJ2-5, with 10 bases fitting TRBD2. This CDR3 comprises 15 residues. The V gene end was trimmed by 2 bases and the J gene end by 3 bases; junction bases not matched to a gene: 3. Germline assignment: CDR1 MNHEY and CDR2 SVGAGI. CDR3 bases: TGTGCCAGCAGTTACAGCGGGGGGGCAAAAGAGACCCAGTACTTC. Protein: CASSYSGGAKETQYF.

This chain uses TRBV28 with TRBJ2-3; D is ambiguous. V gave up 6 bases and J gave up 0 bases, with 4 bases separating them. This CDR3 spans 12 amino acids. The germline V gene encodes CDR1 MDHEN and CDR2 SYDVKM. CDR3 in DNA: TGTGCCAGCAGCATCAGCACAGATACGCAGTATTTT. Translated: CASSISTDTQYF.

In this sample, this clone turned up once. J is TRBJ1-3 and V is TRBV30; no clear D. Germline V lookup: CDR1 GTSNPN, CDR2 SVGIG (reference sequence). This CDR3 region has 12 residues. Trimming shortened V by 1 base and J by 2 bases, and 3 bases separated the two germline ends. In DNA form, the CDR3 reads TGTGCCTGGAGTGCCGCTGGAAACACCATATATTTT. Encoded protein: CAWSAAGNTIYF.

The chain is built from TRBV7-2 and TRBJ1-1; TRBD1 is a possible D gene (6 bases). Per germline, CDR1 SGHTA and CDR2 FQGNSA. This CDR3 is built from 14 residues. The ends were cut back, 2 bases at V and 1 base at J, with 8 bases in the middle. CDR3 nucleotide sequence: TGTGCCAGCAGCTTACGACAGGCGAACACTGAAGCTTTCTTT. As protein: CASSLRQANTEAFF.

The genes are TRBV30 and TRBJ1-1; a possible D gene is TRBD1 (6 bases). Germline CDR1 GTSNPN, CDR2 SVGIG (reference sequence). The CDR3 totals 12 residues. V lost 1 base and J lost 8, with 11 bases in between. This CDR3 is CAWSGQAREAFF. CDR3 in DNA: TGTGCCTGGAGTGGACAGGCCAGGGAAGCTTTCTTT.

This clone is a singleton in its sample. The V and J genes are TRBV6-1 and TRBJ2-5, with a tentative D call TRBD2 (7 bases). This CDR3 contains 13 residues. The germline gives CDR1 MNHNS, CDR2 SASEGT. V gave up 6 bases and J gave up 1 base, with 9 bases separating them. The CDR3: CASSGGPQETQYF. In DNA, the CDR3 is TGTGCCAGCAGCGGGGGGCCCCAAGAGACCCAGTACTTC.

The rearrangement links TRBV30 to TRBJ1-5, with unresolved D. This CDR3 comprises 13 residues. V dropped 2 bases and J dropped 3 bases, with 8 bases sitting between them. Germline assignment: CDR1 GTSNPN and CDR2 SVGIG (reference sequence). This CDR3 reads CAWSSSNNQPQHF. The CDR3 nucleotides read TGTGCCTGGAGTTCCAGTAACAATCAGCCCCAGCATTTT.

The rearrangement links TRBV7-2 to TRBJ2-1; TRBD1 matches 11 bases. V lost 2 bases to trimming and J lost 11 bases; unmatched junction nucleotides: 11. The CDR3 length is 16 residues. Germline CDR1 and CDR2: SGHTA and FQGNSA. CDR3 residues: CASSLRVGTGGTKQFF. The CDR3 nucleotides are TGTGCCAGCAGCTTAAGGGTCGGGACAGGGGGTACGAAGCAGTTCTTC.